This T cell receptor beta chain is from a study of T cells in Graves' hyperthyroidism and ophthalmopathy (dated by TCRdb to the late 2010s). Looking at the study overall: Peripheral blood was sampled at the time of initial diagnosis, prior to any treatment. According to the paper, TCR Vbeta CDR3 sequencing was carried out on about 140 peripheral blood samples, which came from fewer than 50 ophthalmopathy, approximately 78 hyperthyroidism and approximately 17 progressor patients. To identify TCR V-J signatures that set the groups apart, the researchers used a discovery cohort of approximately 98 patients, made up of around 40 with Graves' ophthalmopathy and about 60 with stable Graves' hyperthyroidism. Once sampling was done, hyperthyroidism patients were given methimazole at a starting dose of 30 mg daily, whereas ophthalmopathy patients were given high-dose intravenous methylprednisolone. The 75 to 100 discovery patients were randomly divided into training and test sets at a 7:3 ratio. Whether ophthalmopathy could be predicted prospectively was tested in an independent validation cohort made up of about 20 hyperthyroidism patients plus 17 patients who later progressed to ophthalmopathy. Thyroid tissue and blood T-cell repertoires from several Graves' hyperthyroidism patients were also compared in the study. The study at large found these results: Most expanded thyroid clonotypes (frequency above 0.001) were also found in blood, which suggests that blood repertoires may mirror thyroid immune responses. No statistical method was used to fix the sample size in advance, and group allocation was not hidden from the investigators. In validation, the model predicted progression to ophthalmopathy with approximately 71% sensitivity and about 73% specificity, a median of about 6.7 months before onset. Ophthalmopathy was separated from stable hyperthyroidism by a 13 V-J signature model, with over 85% sensitivity and roughly 81% specificity obtained in cross-validation and 80%/75% obtained in testing.

This clonotype was observed at least ten times. Its specific antigen is unknown. Base qualities were left out, and no much larger clone turns up one base away. Graves' hyperthyroidism was defined as stable when no progression to ophthalmopathy occurred over 18 months of follow-up. Hyperthyroidism patients were newly diagnosed, had a disease duration of under 2 months, and were aged 18 to 65 years. Any patient with an uncontrolled infection, another autoimmune disease, pregnancy or lactation was excluded. Clinical symptoms, serum thyroxine and TRAb, thyroid ultrasound, and orbital computed tomography formed the basis for the diagnoses. PBMCs were separated from 7.5 to 10 ml of fresh peripheral blood using Ficoll-Paque density gradient centrifugation. Trizol reagent was used to extract total RNA, and RNA quality was then checked on an Agilent 2100 Bioanalyzer. The TCR beta CDR3 regions were amplified from the RNA transcripts. For the first round of RT-PCR on the TCR CDR3, the HTBI primer set was used together with the Qiagen OneStep RT-PCR kit. The libraries were constructed in a second round of multiplex PCR and then size-selected and purified. Paired-end sequencing of the libraries was performed with 100 bp reads on an Illumina HiSeq2000. The original pipeline was this. SOAPnuke was used to process the raw data, removing reads that contained adapters or uncalled bases, had a mean Phred below 15, or lacked an exact match to the constant primer or identifier. High-quality paired reads were merged using COPE v1.2.5, and each unique nucleotide sequence was defined as a clonotype. Clonotypes were aligned to IMGT TRBV, TRBD and TRBJ reference segments using MiTCR v1.1. Only V-J combinations with frequency above 0.0001, covering approximately 99% of repertoires, were analysed. A TCS score was defined as the ratio between F50 (clonal expansion) and ExV (chaos), using BLOSUM62-based TCRdist between CDR3 peptides within each V-J. Welch's t-statistics and random forest reduced around 520 V-J features to 13, which were used in a naive Bayes classifier (R e1071). The public reads were run again by TCRdb, first through fastp at Q25 and then through MiXCR, and only productive beta chains were kept. Each entry merges the rows of one CDR3 protein and shows their most common DNA and genes. The V and J calls, along with clone size, are taken from TCRdb and not from the paper's own processing. Within this sample are approximately 370,000 distinct CDR3 sequences, with under 15% of them counted one time only. Around a third of the sample lies in the top ten.

The CDR3 holds 16 amino acids from the cysteine to the phenylalanine. The CDR3 DNA has 48 bases and is translated from base 1. CDR1 and CDR2 are drawn from the germline V gene (reference sequence): GTSNPN, SVGIG. Deletion took 4 bases off V and 4 bases off J, with a span of 20 bases between the germline ends. The receptor chain draws on TRBV30 and TRBJ1-5; the D gene is possibly TRBD1, with 6 bases matching. The sequence was collected from a woman in her 30s with Graves' hyperthyroidism. Sequenced: blood. The nucleotide sequence reads TGTGCCTGGAACACCTCAAGGGCACAGGGAAATCAGCCCCAGCATTTT. This codes for CAWNTSRAQGNQPQHF.